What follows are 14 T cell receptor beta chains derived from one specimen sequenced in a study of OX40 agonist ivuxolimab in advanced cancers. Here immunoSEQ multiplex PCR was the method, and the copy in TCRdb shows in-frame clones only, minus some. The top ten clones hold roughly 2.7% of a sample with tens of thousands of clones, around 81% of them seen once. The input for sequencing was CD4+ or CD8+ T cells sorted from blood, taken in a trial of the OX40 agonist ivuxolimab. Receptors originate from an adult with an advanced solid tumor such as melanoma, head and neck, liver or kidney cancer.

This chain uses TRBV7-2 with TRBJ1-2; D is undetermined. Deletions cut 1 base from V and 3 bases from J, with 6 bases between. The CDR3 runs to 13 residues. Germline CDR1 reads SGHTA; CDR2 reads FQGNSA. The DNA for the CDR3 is TGTGCCAGCAGCTTAGGCAGAGACTATGGCTACACCTTC. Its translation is CASSLGRDYGYTF.

CDR3: CASSSLPGQHPEKLFF. CDR3 nucleotide sequence: TGTGCCAGCAGCTCCCTTCCGGGACAGCACCCTGAAAAACTGTTTTTT. V is TRBV7-6 and J is TRBJ1-4; TRBD1 agrees at 7 bases. The CDR3 is 16 residues long. Per the germline V gene, CDR1 is SGHVS and CDR2 is FNYEAQ. After removal of 4 bases from V and 7 bases from J, the junction contained 12 bases not matched to a gene.

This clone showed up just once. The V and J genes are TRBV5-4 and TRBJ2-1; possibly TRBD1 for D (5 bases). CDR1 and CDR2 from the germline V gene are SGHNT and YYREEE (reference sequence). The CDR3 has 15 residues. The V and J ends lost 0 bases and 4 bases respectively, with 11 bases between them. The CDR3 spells CASSLGGVRYNEQFF. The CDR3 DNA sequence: TGTGCCAGCAGCTTGGGGGGCGTGAGGTACAATGAGCAGTTCTTC.

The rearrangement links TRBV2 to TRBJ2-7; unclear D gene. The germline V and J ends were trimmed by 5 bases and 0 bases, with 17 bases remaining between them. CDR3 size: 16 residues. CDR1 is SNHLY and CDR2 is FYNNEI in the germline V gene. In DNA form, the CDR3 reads TGTGCCAGCAGTTTAACTACCCTCGCTGGCTCCTACGAGCAGTACTTC. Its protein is CASSLTTLAGSYEQYF.

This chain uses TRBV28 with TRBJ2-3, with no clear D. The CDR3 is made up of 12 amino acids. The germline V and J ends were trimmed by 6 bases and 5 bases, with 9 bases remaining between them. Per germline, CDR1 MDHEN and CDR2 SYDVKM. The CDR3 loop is CASRPPLDTQYF. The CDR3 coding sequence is TGTGCCAGCAGGCCCCCCTTAGATACGCAGTATTTT.

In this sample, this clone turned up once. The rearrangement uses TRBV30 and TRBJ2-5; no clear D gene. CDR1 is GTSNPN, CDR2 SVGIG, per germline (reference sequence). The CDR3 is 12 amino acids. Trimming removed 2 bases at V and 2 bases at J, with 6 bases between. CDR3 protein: CAWSFMQETQYF. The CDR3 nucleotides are TGTGCCTGGAGTTTTATGCAAGAGACCCAGTACTTC.

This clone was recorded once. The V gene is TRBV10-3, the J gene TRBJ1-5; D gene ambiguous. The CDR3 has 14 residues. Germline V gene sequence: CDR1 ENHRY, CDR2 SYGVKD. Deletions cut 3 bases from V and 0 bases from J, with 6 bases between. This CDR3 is CAISDGSSNQPQHF. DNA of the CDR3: TGTGCCATCAGTGACGGGTCTAGCAATCAGCCCCAGCATTTT.

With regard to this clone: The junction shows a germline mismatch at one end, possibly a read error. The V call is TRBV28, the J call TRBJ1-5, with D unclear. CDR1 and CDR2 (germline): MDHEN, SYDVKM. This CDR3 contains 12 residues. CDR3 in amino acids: CASSFLNRPQHF. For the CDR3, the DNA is TGTGCCAGCAGTTTTCTTAATCGGCCCCAGCATTTT.

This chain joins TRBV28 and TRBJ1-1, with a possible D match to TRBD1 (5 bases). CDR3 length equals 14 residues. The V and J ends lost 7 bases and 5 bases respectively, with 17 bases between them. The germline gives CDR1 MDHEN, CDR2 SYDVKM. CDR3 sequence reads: CASNSLGGLTEAFF. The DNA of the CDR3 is TGTGCCAGCAATTCGTTGGGGGGTCTGACTGAAGCTTTCTTT.

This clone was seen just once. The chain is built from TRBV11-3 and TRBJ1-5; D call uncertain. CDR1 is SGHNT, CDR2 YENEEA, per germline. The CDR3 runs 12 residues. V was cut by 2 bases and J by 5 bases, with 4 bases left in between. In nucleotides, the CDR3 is TGTGCCAGCAGCTTATCGGATCAGCCCCAGCATTTT. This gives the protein CASSLSDQPQHF.

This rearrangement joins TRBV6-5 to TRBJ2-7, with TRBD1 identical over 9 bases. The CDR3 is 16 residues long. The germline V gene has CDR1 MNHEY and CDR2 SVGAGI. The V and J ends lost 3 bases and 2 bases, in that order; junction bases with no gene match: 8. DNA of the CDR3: TGTGCCAGCAGTTATCGGTACGGACAGGGGACCTACGAGCAGTACTTC. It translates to CASSYRYGQGTYEQYF.

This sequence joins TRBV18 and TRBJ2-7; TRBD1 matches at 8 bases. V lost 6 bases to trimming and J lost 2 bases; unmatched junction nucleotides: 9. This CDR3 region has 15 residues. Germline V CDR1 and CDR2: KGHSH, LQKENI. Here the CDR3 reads CASSQSRTGTYEQYF. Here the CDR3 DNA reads TGTGCCAGCTCCCAATCCCGGACAGGGACCTACGAGCAGTACTTC. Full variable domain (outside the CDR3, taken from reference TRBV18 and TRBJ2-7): NAGVMQNPRHLVRRRGQEARLRCSPMKGHSHVYWYRQLPEEGLKFMVYLQKENIIDESGMPKERFSAEFPKEGPSILRIQQVVRGDSAAYFCASSQSRTGTYEQYFGPGTRLTVT.

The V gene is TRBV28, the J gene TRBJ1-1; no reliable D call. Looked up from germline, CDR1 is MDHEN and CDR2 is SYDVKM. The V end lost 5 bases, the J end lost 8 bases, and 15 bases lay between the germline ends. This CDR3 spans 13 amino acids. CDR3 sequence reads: CASSPHGVAEAFF. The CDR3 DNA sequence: TGTGCCAGCAGTCCACATGGGGTGGCGGAAGCTTTCTTT.

The CDR3 reads CASSHRALNTEAFF. The CDR3 DNA reads as TGTGCCAGCAGTCACAGGGCCCTGAACACTGAAGCTTTCTTT. V usage is TRBV27 and J usage is TRBJ1-1; possibly TRBD1 for D (6 bases). Deletions cut 5 bases from V and 0 bases from J, with 10 bases between. Per germline, CDR1 MNHEY and CDR2 SMNVEV (reference sequence). The CDR3 loop spans 14 amino acids.